These 24 T cell receptor beta chains came from one sample sequenced in a study of identifying expanded T cells in peripheral blood (dated by TCRdb to 2018 to 2020). Libraries were constructed by the immunoSEQ multiplex PCR assay. Entries here come from immuneACCESS through TCRdb and include only in-frame sequences with V and J called. Some clones fail to appear in such tables; in the studies checked, an unresolved V gene covers under half of the shortfall, and the cause of the remainder is unknown. This sample gives roughly 92,000 clones in total; approximately 90% of them show up just once. Around 19% of the sample is in the top ten clones. Sequenced input: blood. The source is a person aged 18 to 70 in good health.

V is TRBV30 and J is TRBJ1-4; 7 nucleotides agree with TRBD1. J lost 8 bases, V lost 6 bases, and 12 bases had no gene match. From germline, CDR1 is GTSNPN and CDR2 SVGIG (reference sequence). The CDR3 extends over 14 amino acids. CDR3 DNA sequence: TGTGCCTGTACTACCGGGACAGTAGAAGAAAAACTGTTTTTT. It encodes CACTTGTVEEKLFF. Using reference TRBV30 and TRBJ1-4 for the parts outside the CDR3, the full variable domain is SQTIHQWPATLVQPVGSPLSLECTVEGTSNPNLYWYRQAAGRGLQLLFYSVGIGQISSEVPQNLSASRPQDRQFILSSKKLLLSDSGFYLCACTTGTVEEKLFFGSGTQLSVL.

The chain employs TRBV29-1 and TRBJ2-2; D is undetermined. This CDR3 comprises 13 residues. Germline V gives CDR1 SQVTM, CDR2 ANQGSEA. Deletions cut 6 bases from V and 2 bases from J, with 10 bases between. In DNA, the CDR3 is TGCAGCGTACAGATAATCAACACCGGGGAGCTGTTTTTT. Its protein product is CSVQIINTGELFF.

This clone was seen once. V gene TRBV5-6 combines with J gene TRBJ1-2, with D unresolved. The germline V and J ends were trimmed by 4 bases and 4 bases, with 11 bases remaining between them. Germline V gene sequence: CDR1 SGHDT, CDR2 YYEEEE. The CDR3 is 13 residues long. DNA for the CDR3: TGTGCCAGCAGCAAACCCTTACTCTATGGCTACACCTTC. Its translation: CASSKPLLYGYTF.

V usage is TRBV7-9 and J usage is TRBJ1-2; D is unclear. Trimming shortened V by 1 base and J by 0 bases, and 9 bases separated the two germline ends. The CDR3 extends over 15 amino acids. Germline loops: CDR1 SEHNR, CDR2 FQNEAQ (reference sequence). This CDR3 is CASSLGGGANYGYTF. Here the CDR3 DNA reads TGTGCCAGCAGCTTAGGTGGCGGAGCTAACTATGGCTACACCTTC. Together with reference TRBV7-9 and TRBJ1-2, the CDR3 gives the full variable domain: DTGVSQNPRHKITKRGQNVTFRCDPISEHNRLYWYRQTLGQGPEFLTYFQNEAQLEKSRLLSDRFSAERPKGSFSTLEIQRTEQGDSAMYLCASSLGGGANYGYTFGSGTRLTVV.

This chain connects TRBV7-2 to TRBJ2-3; D is uncertain. The CDR3 is 13 amino acids. Germline CDR1 and CDR2: SGHTA and FQGNSA. Between the trimmed V and J ends, which lost 4 bases and 2 bases, there was a span of 7 bases. As DNA, the CDR3 is TGTGCCAGCAGCTCCCGCAACACAGATACGCAGTATTTT. It codes for CASSSRNTDTQYF. Together with reference TRBV7-2 and TRBJ2-3, the CDR3 gives the full variable domain: GAGVSQSPSNKVTEKGKDVELRCDPISGHTALYWYRQSLGQGLEFLIYFQGNSAPDKSGLPSDRFSAERTGGSVSTLTIQRTQQEDSAVYLCASSSRNTDTQYFGPGTRLTVL.

The rearrangement joins TRBV28 to TRBJ1-5; D perhaps matches TRBD1 (6 bases). V was pared by 5 bases and J by 3 bases, with 14 bases between. The CDR3 is 15 amino acids. The germline V gene encodes CDR1 MDHEN and CDR2 SYDVKM. DNA for the CDR3: TGTGCCAGCAGTAGCCGCCGGGGGCTCAATCAGCCCCAGCATTTT. It translates to CASSSRRGLNQPQHF.

This clone is a singleton in its sample. The genes are TRBV11-2 and TRBJ2-3, with D tentatively TRBD2 (5 bases). Germline V lookup: CDR1 SGHAT, CDR2 FQNNGV. The CDR3 is made up of 16 amino acids. Trimming took off 5 bases at V and 6 bases at J, with 21 bases between the two ends. The CDR3 protein is CASSRRFGDQRDTQYF. Here the CDR3 DNA reads TGTGCCAGCAGCCGCCGCTTCGGGGATCAGCGGGATACGCAGTATTTT. The whole variable domain, remainder taken from reference TRBV11-2 and TRBJ2-3, is EAGVAQSPRYKIIEKRQSVAFWCNPISGHATLYWYQQILGQGPKLLIQFQNNGVVDDSQLPKDRFSAERLKGVDSTLKIQPAKLEDSAVYLCASSRRFGDQRDTQYFGPGTRLTVL.

The genes are TRBV5-6 and TRBJ1-1, with D perhaps TRBD1 (5 bases). The CDR3 covers 12 residues. Between the trimmed V and J ends, which lost 9 bases and 4 bases, there was a span of 13 bases. Germline loops: CDR1 SGHDT, CDR2 YYEEEE. CDR3 loop: CATRKGSTEAFF. CDR3 in DNA: TGTGCCACCCGGAAGGGGTCCACTGAAGCTTTCTTT.

This chain connects TRBV28 to TRBJ1-1; possible D gene TRBD1, 5 bases. Per the germline V gene, CDR1 is MDHEN and CDR2 is SYDVKM. This CDR3 is built from 15 residues. Trimming removed 5 bases at V and 0 bases at J, with 13 bases between. The CDR3 DNA reads TGTGCCAGCAGTCCCCTACAGGACATGAACACTGAAGCTTTCTTT. Translated: CASSPLQDMNTEAFF.

The chain has TRBV2 and TRBJ1-4, with 9 bases fitting TRBD1. Germline trimming cut 5 bases from V and 0 bases from J; bases unmatched to any gene: 16. Germline V gives CDR1 SNHLY, CDR2 FYNNEI. The CDR3 extends over 20 amino acids. The CDR3 protein is CASSPALTGGFGSTNEKLFF. The CDR3 DNA sequence: TGTGCCAGCAGTCCGGCCCTGACAGGGGGGTTTGGTTCAACTAATGAAAAACTGTTTTTT. The full variable domain, in which reference TRBV2 and TRBJ1-4 provide the parts outside the CDR3, is EPEVTQTPSHQVTQMGQEVILRCVPISNHLYFYWYRQILGQKVEFLVSFYNNEISEKSEIFDDQFSVERPDGSNFTLKIRSTKLEDSAMYFCASSPALTGGFGSTNEKLFFGSGTQLSVL.

This chain links TRBV30 with TRBJ1-2, with 10 nucleotides matching TRBD1. Germline CDR1 is GTSNPN and CDR2 is SVGIG (reference sequence). This CDR3 has 16 amino acids. V was clipped by 0 bases and J by 6 bases; unmatched bases: 10. The CDR3 DNA follows: TGTGCCTGGAGTGTGAATCCCGGGACAGGGGTTAATGGCTACACCTTC. It translates to CAWSVNPGTGVNGYTF.

The chain joins TRBV7-9 to TRBJ2-7; 12 bases are shared with TRBD2. V lost 4 bases and J lost 0; bases outside the gene matches: 4. This CDR3 is 16 amino acids long. The germline gives CDR1 SEHNR, CDR2 FQNEAQ (reference sequence). The DNA for the CDR3 is TGTGCCAGCAGCTCGACTAGCGGGGGTGTCTCCTACGAGCAGTACTTC. Translated, it gives CASSSTSGGVSYEQYF.

This rearrangement joins TRBV18 to TRBJ2-1; D might be TRBD2 (6 bases). V lost 2 bases and J lost 5, with 7 bases in between. Germline values: CDR1 KGHSH, CDR2 LQKENI. The length of the CDR3 is 13 residues. This CDR3 is CASSPGGDNEQFF. The CDR3 DNA follows: TGTGCCAGCTCACCAGGAGGGGACAATGAGCAGTTCTTC.

The chain combines TRBV5-1 with TRBJ1-1; TRBD1 agrees at 9 bases. V was clipped by 4 bases and J by 3 bases; unmatched bases: 1. This CDR3 comprises 13 residues. Germline CDR1 SGHRS, CDR2 YFSETQ. The CDR3 protein is CASSRTGDTEAFF. CDR3 nucleotide sequence: TGCGCCAGCAGCCGGACAGGGGACACTGAAGCTTTCTTT.

The V and J genes are TRBV19 and TRBJ1-1, with D perhaps TRBD1 (6 bases). Trimming took 3 bases from V and 6 from J, leaving 8 bases between them. The CDR3 is 12 residues long. CDR1 LNHDA and CDR2 SQIVND come from the germline V gene (reference sequence). CDR3 sequence reads: CASSIRGAEAFF. The DNA for the CDR3 is TGTGCCAGTAGTATCAGGGGCGCTGAAGCTTTCTTT.

This chain uses TRBV7-2 with TRBJ2-4; D is unresolved. V dropped 0 bases and J dropped 7 bases, with 13 bases sitting between them. The CDR3 totals 15 residues. Germline CDR1 and CDR2: SGHTA and FQGNSA. Written as DNA, the CDR3 is TGTGCCAGCAGCTTAGCGTCGTTTTTATCGAACATTCAGTACTTC. Amino acids: CASSLASFLSNIQYF.

V is TRBV28 and J is TRBJ2-7; D ambiguous. From germline, CDR1 is MDHEN and CDR2 SYDVKM. The CDR3 is made up of 12 amino acids. Trimming left V 6 bases short and J 2 bases short, with 8 bases between. CDR3 sequence (DNA): TGTGCCAGCAGCGTCGTGGCCTACGAGCAGTACTTC. It is translated as CASSVVAYEQYF.

The V and J genes are TRBV30 and TRBJ1-2; the D is unclear. V was shortened by 2 bases and J by 9 bases, with 13 bases between the two germline ends. Germline V gene lookup returns CDR1 GTSNPN and CDR2 SVGIG (reference sequence). CDR3 length equals 12 residues. The CDR3 here is CAWSSGILRYTF. The CDR3 DNA follows: TGTGCCTGGAGTTCGGGGATTCTGCGCTACACCTTC.

The CDR3 bases are TGTGCCAGCAGTTACGGGGTCGAAGCGACCCAAGAGACCCAGTACTTC. The encoded protein is CASSYGVEATQETQYF. The chain recombines TRBV6-5 with TRBJ2-5; the D is unclear. The CDR3 extends over 16 amino acids. Trimming removed 2 bases at V and 1 base at J, with 14 bases between. Germline CDR1 reads MNHEY; CDR2 reads SVGAGI.

The rearrangement joins TRBV7-2 to TRBJ2-1, with no clear D. CDR1 and CDR2 from the germline V gene are SGHTA and FQGNSA. V was pared by 4 bases and J by 8 bases, with 12 bases between. The CDR3 is made up of 13 amino acids. The CDR3 is CASSSLSRDEQFF. The CDR3 DNA follows: TGTGCCAGCAGCTCCCTTTCCCGTGATGAGCAGTTCTTC.

Only one count was recorded for this clone. J is TRBJ2-7 and V is TRBV12-5; 9 bases match TRBD1. This CDR3 contains 16 residues. In germline, CDR1 is LGHNT, CDR2 FRNRAP. Trimming at V came to 4 bases and at J to 5 bases, leaving 12 bases not matched to a gene. The CDR3 loop reads CASGYPPGTGTHEQYF. The DNA for the CDR3 is TGTGCTAGTGGTTATCCTCCCGGGACAGGGACACACGAGCAGTACTTC.

The chain uses TRBV10-1 and TRBJ1-1; 9 bases are shared with TRBD1. Germline CDR1 reads WNHNN; CDR2 reads SYGVQD (reference sequence). V dropped 4 bases and J dropped 5; count of bases not matched to a gene: 5. This CDR3 has 14 amino acids. As DNA, the CDR3 is TGCGCCAGCAGTGGGGACAGGGTCTGGACTGAAGCTTTCTTT. This gives the protein CASSGDRVWTEAFF.

V gene TRBV18 combines with J gene TRBJ2-7; 7 nucleotides align to TRBD2. This CDR3 region has 14 residues. CDR1 and CDR2 from the germline V gene are KGHSH and LQKENI. V lost 8 bases, J lost 2 bases, and 9 bases stayed unmatched. CDR3 loop: CASRGVPSTYEQYF. Written as DNA, the CDR3 is TGTGCCAGCCGGGGGGTTCCCTCAACCTACGAGCAGTACTTC. Using reference TRBV18 and TRBJ2-7 for the parts outside the CDR3, the full variable domain is NAGVMQNPRHLVRRRGQEARLRCSPMKGHSHVYWYRQLPEEGLKFMVYLQKENIIDESGMPKERFSAEFPKEGPSILRIQQVVRGDSAAYFCASRGVPSTYEQYFGPGTRLTVT.

This chain connects TRBV7-2 to TRBJ1-1, with D perhaps matching TRBD1 (6 bases). The germline V and J ends were trimmed by 7 bases and 4 bases, with 16 bases remaining between them. CDR1 and CDR2 from the germline V gene are SGHTA and FQGNSA. The CDR3 runs 14 residues. CDR3 DNA sequence: TGTGCCAGCACCCCACAGGGTAGTATCACTGAAGCTTTCTTT. Its translation is CASTPQGSITEAFF.